This TCR beta chain was sequenced for a study of CD8 T cells in ankylosing spondylitis. Overall study findings and caveats: Reported data indicate significant enrichment of disease-linked clones within matched ankylosing spondylitis synovial fluid. Those disease-linked clones were CD8+; they were also relatively rare in peripheral blood. A number of the motif variants had already been described in reactive arthritis synovial fluid and blood.

Note on this clonotype: Its antigen is not known.

Quantitative barcoded 5'-RACE was used to prepare TCR beta libraries. MiXCR, run by TCRdb on the 5' RACE reads, gives a single entry per CDR3 protein. In the table there are 290,000 or so distinct CDR3 sequences, roughly 20% of which are singletons. With 2 bases removed from V and 8 bases from J, the gap between germline ends came to 9 bases. The CDR3 runs to 11 residues. Germline-derived CDR1 and CDR2 are DFQATT and SNEGSKA (reference sequence). Material: blood, either unsorted or a sorted T cell fraction (not recorded which). The sequence derives from a female donor with ankylosing spondylitis or in good health (not recorded which). This chain uses TRBV20-1 with TRBJ1-2; D is uncertain. CDR3 sequence reads: CSARPDGGYTF. CDR3 bases: TGCAGTGCTAGACCCGACGGAGGCTACACCTTC.